The next 24 T cell receptor beta chains were all read from a single sample in a study of shared T cell receptors in the human thymus. Data came from immunoSEQ multiplex PCR; TCRdb stores just in-frame clones and leaves some out. The table lists hundreds of thousands of clones, around 85% of them singletons. A further study also used this sample, focusing on human thymus T cells.

The source material was thymocytes. Receptor source: a girl under three years old with a congenital heart defect.

The count of this clone is one. The CDR3 sequence: CATNKKDRAPSGPYEQYF. The CDR3 DNA is TGTGCCACCAACAAAAAGGACAGGGCCCCTTCAGGCCCCTACGAGCAGTACTTC. The chain has TRBV28 and TRBJ2-7, with 8 bases identical to TRBD1. Germline V gives CDR1 MDHEN, CDR2 SYDVKM. The CDR3 is 18 residues long. Germline trimming cut 10 bases from V and 2 bases from J; bases unmatched to any gene: 22.

The chain couples TRBV19 to TRBJ2-3; 8 positions agree with TRBD2. The germline V gene has CDR1 LNHDA and CDR2 SQIVND (reference sequence). Losses at the gene ends were 7 bases for V and 4 bases for J; bases not matched to a gene: 7. CDR3 length: 14 residues. The CDR3 bases are TGTGCCAGTAAGGAGCGGGGGCCTCCAGATACGCAGTATTTT. Its translation: CASKERGPPDTQYF. Full variable domain (rest looked up from reference TRBV19 and TRBJ2-3): DGGITQSPKYLFRKEGQNVTLSCEQNLNHDAMYWYRQDPGQGLRLIYYSQIVNDFQKGDIAEGYSVSREKKESFPLTVTSAQKNPTAFYLCASKERGPPDTQYFGPGTRLTVL.

The chain carries TRBV6-4 and TRBJ2-7, with 9 bases lining up with TRBD1. The trim removed 5 bases at V and 3 bases at J, leaving 11 bases unmatched. CDR1 is MRHNA, CDR2 SNTAGT, per germline. This CDR3 region has 16 residues. CDR3 sequence: CASSLRRDRDYYEQYF. DNA for the CDR3: TGTGCCAGCAGTCTCCGCCGGGACAGGGACTACTACGAGCAGTACTTC.

This clone has more than one count but fewer than ten. The rearrangement joins TRBV2 to TRBJ1-6; TRBD1 might be the D (6 bases). The CDR3 is made up of 15 amino acids. Germline-derived CDR1 and CDR2 are SNHLY and FYNNEI. V shed 9 bases and J shed 4 bases, with 16 bases lying between them. CDR3 sequence (DNA): TGTGCCAGTCGGGACCGGACAGCATATAATTCACCCCTCCACTTT. This gives the protein CASRDRTAYNSPLHF.

The V call is TRBV7-2, the J call TRBJ2-7, with D possibly being TRBD2 (6 bases). The germline V gene encodes CDR1 SGHTA and CDR2 FQGNSA. CDR3 size: 14 residues. Trimming removed 5 bases from V and 3 bases from J, with 14 bases in between. CDR3 amino acids: CASSRPSADYEQYF. The CDR3 nucleotides are TGTGCCAGCAGCAGACCTAGCGCGGACTACGAGCAGTACTTC. Together with reference TRBV7-2 and TRBJ2-7, the CDR3 gives the full variable domain: GAGVSQSPSNKVTEKGKDVELRCDPISGHTALYWYRQSLGQGLEFLIYFQGNSAPDKSGLPSDRFSAERTGGSVSTLTIQRTQQEDSAVYLCASSRPSADYEQYFGPGTRLTVT.

This chain links TRBV4-1 with TRBJ1-1, with D perhaps TRBD1 (5 bases). There are 13 residues in the CDR3. CDR1 MGHRA and CDR2 YSYEKL come from the germline V gene. V was trimmed by 0 bases and J by 11 bases, leaving 13 bases between them. The CDR3 DNA reads TGCGCCAGCAGCCAAGAAGTAAACAGGTCGGCTTTCTTT. This sequence encodes CASSQEVNRSAFF.

This sequence joins TRBV5-4 and TRBJ2-4; 13 bases align to TRBD2. CDR3 length: 17 residues. In germline, CDR1 is SGHNT, CDR2 YYREEE (reference sequence). The V gene end was trimmed by 5 bases and the J gene end by 6 bases; junction bases not matched to a gene: 11. The CDR3 loop is CASRRTSGGAQGNIQYF. For the CDR3, the DNA is TGTGCCAGCAGGAGAACTAGCGGGGGGGCCCAGGGAAACATTCAGTACTTC.

The chain is built from TRBV4-3 and TRBJ2-7; perhaps TRBD1 as D (6 bases). V lost 0 bases to trimming and J lost 3 bases, with 18 bases between them. From germline, CDR1 is LGHNA and CDR2 YSLEER. There are 17 residues in the CDR3. The CDR3 loop is CASSQDHNHRVVYEQYF. The CDR3 nucleotides read TGCGCCAGCAGCCAAGATCACAATCACAGGGTTGTCTACGAGCAGTACTTC.

The chain joins TRBV5-1 to TRBJ2-1, with TRBD1 matching over 10 bases. Germline CDR1 SGHRS, CDR2 YFSETQ. The CDR3 is 20 residues long. The V and J ends lost 4 bases and 1 base, in that order; junction bases with no gene match: 17. CDR3 coding DNA: TGCGCCAGCAGCGGACCGGGGACAGGGGTCCCCAAGAGGTCCTACAATGAGCAGTTCTTC. Amino acid sequence: CASSGPGTGVPKRSYNEQFF.

This chain links TRBV29-1 with TRBJ2-1; 10 bases map to TRBD2. Trimming took 3 bases from V and 0 from J; bases not matched to a gene: 8. CDR1 and CDR2 from the germline V gene are SQVTM and ANQGSEA. The CDR3 runs to 17 residues. The CDR3 sequence: CSVDVPQRGGSYNEQFF. CDR3 bases: TGCAGCGTTGATGTTCCACAGCGGGGGGGCTCCTACAATGAGCAGTTCTTC.

The chain joins TRBV4-3 to TRBJ1-2; no clear D gene. V was clipped by 0 bases and J by 2 bases, with 16 bases between them. Germline V gene lookup returns CDR1 LGHNA and CDR2 YSLEER. The CDR3 contains 17 residues. This CDR3 reads CASSQDRSGSRNYGYTF. For the CDR3, the DNA is TGCGCCAGCAGCCAAGATCGGTCGGGGTCCCGGAACTATGGCTACACCTTC.

CDR3 loop: CASSDLGTSGTETQYF. The DNA for the CDR3 is TGTGCCAGCAGTGACCTTGGGACTAGCGGCACAGAGACCCAGTACTTC. The chain employs TRBV2 and TRBJ2-5, with TRBD2 matching over 11 bases. The germline V gene has CDR1 SNHLY and CDR2 FYNNEI. The V and J ends lost 3 bases and 4 bases, in that order; junction bases with no gene match: 7. This CDR3 comprises 16 residues.

The chain combines TRBV5-4 with TRBJ1-2, with TRBD1 identical over 8 bases. Germline CDR1 SGHNT, CDR2 YYREEE (reference sequence). The CDR3 is made up of 14 amino acids. J lost 5 bases, V lost 4 bases, and 7 bases had no gene match. For the CDR3, the DNA is TGTGCCAGCAGCGGCCCGGGACAGGATTATGGCTACACCTTC. As protein: CASSGPGQDYGYTF. Full variable domain (remainder filled in from reference TRBV5-4 and TRBJ1-2): ETGVTQSPTHLIKTRGQQVTLRCSSQSGHNTVSWYQQALGQGPQFIFQYYREEENGRGNFPPRFSGLQFPNYSSELNVNALELDDSALYLCASSGPGQDYGYTFGSGTRLTVV.

The genes are TRBV7-2 and TRBJ1-2, with 7 bases fitting TRBD1. The V and J ends lost 0 bases and 4 bases, in that order; junction bases with no gene match: 2. The germline gives CDR1 SGHTA, CDR2 FQGNSA. The CDR3 covers 14 residues. The CDR3 is CASSLAGQAYGYTF. CDR3 bases: TGTGCCAGCAGCTTAGCCGGACAGGCCTATGGCTACACCTTC. Together with reference TRBV7-2 and TRBJ1-2, the CDR3 gives the full variable domain: GAGVSQSPSNKVTEKGKDVELRCDPISGHTALYWYRQSLGQGLEFLIYFQGNSAPDKSGLPSDRFSAERTGGSVSTLTIQRTQQEDSAVYLCASSLAGQAYGYTFGSGTRLTVV.

This clone is a singleton in its sample. The V and J genes are TRBV7-9 and TRBJ1-2; D is perhaps TRBD1 (5 bases). This CDR3 contains 16 residues. The germline gives CDR1 SEHNR, CDR2 FQNEAQ (reference sequence). The germline V and J ends were trimmed by 2 bases and 7 bases, with 20 bases remaining between them. The CDR3 nucleotides read TGTGCCAGCAGCTTATACAAGCGGGCTGGGGGTTGTGGCTACACCTTC. It is translated as CASSLYKRAGGCGYTF. Full variable domain (missing parts from reference TRBV7-9 and TRBJ1-2): DTGVSQNPRHKITKRGQNVTFRCDPISEHNRLYWYRQTLGQGPEFLTYFQNEAQLEKSRLLSDRFSAERPKGSFSTLEIQRTEQGDSAMYLCASSLYKRAGGCGYTFGSGTRLTVV.

V is TRBV25-1 and J is TRBJ1-1; perhaps TRBD1 as D (5 bases). Germline CDR1 MGHDK, CDR2 SYGVNS. The CDR3 sequence is 16 residues long. V gave up 2 bases and J gave up 1 base, with 14 bases separating them. In DNA form, the CDR3 reads TGTGCCAGCAGTGAAGGGATCGACGGGGGGAACACTGAAGCTTTCTTT. Its translation is CASSEGIDGGNTEAFF.

This clone was seen just once. In the same sample, other DNA sequences code for this CDR3. The chain recombines TRBV19 with TRBJ1-5; D unclear. With 3 bases removed from V and 7 bases from J, the gap between germline ends came to 7 bases. Germline CDR1 reads LNHDA; CDR2 reads SQIVND (reference sequence). The CDR3 loop spans 12 amino acids. The CDR3 nucleotides are TGTGCCAGTAGTATCCGAGAACAGCCCCAGCATTTT. Protein: CASSIREQPQHF.

The chain links TRBV6-1 to TRBJ2-7; possibly TRBD1 for D (6 bases). The CDR3 is 16 amino acids. V was trimmed by 3 bases and J by 0 bases, leaving 15 bases between them. CDR1 and CDR2 from the germline V gene are MNHNS and SASEGT. CDR3 amino acids: CASSDGGLESSYEQYF. The DNA for the CDR3 is TGTGCCAGCAGTGATGGGGGCCTCGAGAGCTCCTACGAGCAGTACTTC.

V usage is TRBV28 and J usage is TRBJ2-7; D may be TRBD1 (5 bases). Germline V CDR1 and CDR2: MDHEN, SYDVKM. With 4 bases removed from V and 2 bases from J, the gap between germline ends came to 12 bases. The CDR3 length is 14 residues. For the CDR3, the DNA is TGTGCCAGCAGTTCATCCAGGGTAACCTACGAGCAGTACTTC. Protein product: CASSSSRVTYEQYF.

The V call is TRBV6-5, the J call TRBJ2-3, with unresolved D. V lost 5 bases, J lost 1 base, and 10 bases lay in between. The germline CDR1 and CDR2 sequences are MNHEY and SVGAGI. The CDR3 runs to 14 residues. The CDR3 spells CASSPSEGTDTQYF. Here the CDR3 DNA reads TGTGCCAGCAGTCCCAGCGAAGGCACAGATACGCAGTATTTT.

This clone was counted a single time. The chain joins TRBV14 to TRBJ2-7; D may be TRBD2 (5 bases). There are 13 residues in the CDR3. Between the trimmed V and J ends, which lost 4 bases and 2 bases, there was a span of 9 bases. Germline V gene sequence: CDR1 SGHDN, CDR2 FVKESK. The CDR3 coding sequence is TGTGCCAGCAGCCGAGGGAGCACCTACGAGCAGTACTTC. The encoded protein is CASSRGSTYEQYF.

The chain carries TRBV5-4 and TRBJ1-2; D is unclear. Germline-derived CDR1 and CDR2 are SGHNT and YYREEE (reference sequence). The CDR3 loop spans 12 amino acids. V lost 4 bases to trimming and J lost 8 bases, with 12 bases between them. The CDR3 is CASSVSGKGYTF. The CDR3 nucleotides are TGTGCCAGCAGCGTGTCGGGTAAAGGCTACACCTTC.

J is TRBJ2-1 and V is TRBV2, with D maybe TRBD1 (6 bases). Trimming stripped 6 bases from V and 7 bases from J, with 13 bases between. The germline V gene has CDR1 SNHLY and CDR2 FYNNEI. The CDR3 loop spans 13 amino acids. The CDR3 nucleotides are TGTGCCAGCAGCCCCGGGCAGGGGAATGAGCAGTTCTTC. Protein: CASSPGQGNEQFF.

The gene calls are TRBV7-6 and TRBJ2-7, with TRBD1 as a possible D gene (7 bases). Between the trimmed V and J ends, which lost 5 bases and 7 bases, there was a span of 12 bases. The CDR3 consists of 12 residues. The germline CDR1 and CDR2 sequences are SGHVS and FNYEAQ. The CDR3 is CASSPQGGEQYF. The CDR3 DNA sequence: TGTGCCAGCAGCCCCCAGGGGGGTGAGCAGTACTTC.